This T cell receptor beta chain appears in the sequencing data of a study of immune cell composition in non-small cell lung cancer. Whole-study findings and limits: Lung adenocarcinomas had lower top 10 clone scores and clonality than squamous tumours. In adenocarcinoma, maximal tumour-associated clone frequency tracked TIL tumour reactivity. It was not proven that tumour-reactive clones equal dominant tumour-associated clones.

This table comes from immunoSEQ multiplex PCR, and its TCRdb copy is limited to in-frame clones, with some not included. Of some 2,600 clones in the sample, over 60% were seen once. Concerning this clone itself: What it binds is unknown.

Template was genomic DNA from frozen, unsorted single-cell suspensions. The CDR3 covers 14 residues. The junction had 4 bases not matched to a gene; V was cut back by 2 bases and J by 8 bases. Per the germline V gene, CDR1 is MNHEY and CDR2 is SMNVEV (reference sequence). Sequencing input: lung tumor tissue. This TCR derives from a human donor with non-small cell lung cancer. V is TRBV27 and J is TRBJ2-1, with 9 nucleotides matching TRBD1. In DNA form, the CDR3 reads TGTGCCAGCAGTTTAAGGGACAGGGCATATGAGCAGTTCTTC. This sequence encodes CASSLRDRAYEQFF.